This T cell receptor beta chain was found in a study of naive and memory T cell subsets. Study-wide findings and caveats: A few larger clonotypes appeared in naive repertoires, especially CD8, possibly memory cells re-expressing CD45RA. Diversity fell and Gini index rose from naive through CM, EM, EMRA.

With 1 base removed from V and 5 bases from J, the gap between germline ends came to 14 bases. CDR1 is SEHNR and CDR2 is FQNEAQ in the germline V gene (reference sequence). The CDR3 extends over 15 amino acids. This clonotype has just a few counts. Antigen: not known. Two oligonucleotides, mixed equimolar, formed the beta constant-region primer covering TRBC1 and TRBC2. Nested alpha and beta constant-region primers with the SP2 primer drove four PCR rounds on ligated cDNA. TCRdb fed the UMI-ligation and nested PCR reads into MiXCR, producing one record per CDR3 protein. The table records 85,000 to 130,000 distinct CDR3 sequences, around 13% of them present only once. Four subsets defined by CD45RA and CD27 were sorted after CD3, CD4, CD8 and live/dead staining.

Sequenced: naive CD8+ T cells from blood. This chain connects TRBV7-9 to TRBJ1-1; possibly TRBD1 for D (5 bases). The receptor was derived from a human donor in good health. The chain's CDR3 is CASSLGRRGETEAFF. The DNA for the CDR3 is TGTGCCAGCAGCTTAGGGAGGAGGGGTGAAACTGAAGCTTTCTTT.